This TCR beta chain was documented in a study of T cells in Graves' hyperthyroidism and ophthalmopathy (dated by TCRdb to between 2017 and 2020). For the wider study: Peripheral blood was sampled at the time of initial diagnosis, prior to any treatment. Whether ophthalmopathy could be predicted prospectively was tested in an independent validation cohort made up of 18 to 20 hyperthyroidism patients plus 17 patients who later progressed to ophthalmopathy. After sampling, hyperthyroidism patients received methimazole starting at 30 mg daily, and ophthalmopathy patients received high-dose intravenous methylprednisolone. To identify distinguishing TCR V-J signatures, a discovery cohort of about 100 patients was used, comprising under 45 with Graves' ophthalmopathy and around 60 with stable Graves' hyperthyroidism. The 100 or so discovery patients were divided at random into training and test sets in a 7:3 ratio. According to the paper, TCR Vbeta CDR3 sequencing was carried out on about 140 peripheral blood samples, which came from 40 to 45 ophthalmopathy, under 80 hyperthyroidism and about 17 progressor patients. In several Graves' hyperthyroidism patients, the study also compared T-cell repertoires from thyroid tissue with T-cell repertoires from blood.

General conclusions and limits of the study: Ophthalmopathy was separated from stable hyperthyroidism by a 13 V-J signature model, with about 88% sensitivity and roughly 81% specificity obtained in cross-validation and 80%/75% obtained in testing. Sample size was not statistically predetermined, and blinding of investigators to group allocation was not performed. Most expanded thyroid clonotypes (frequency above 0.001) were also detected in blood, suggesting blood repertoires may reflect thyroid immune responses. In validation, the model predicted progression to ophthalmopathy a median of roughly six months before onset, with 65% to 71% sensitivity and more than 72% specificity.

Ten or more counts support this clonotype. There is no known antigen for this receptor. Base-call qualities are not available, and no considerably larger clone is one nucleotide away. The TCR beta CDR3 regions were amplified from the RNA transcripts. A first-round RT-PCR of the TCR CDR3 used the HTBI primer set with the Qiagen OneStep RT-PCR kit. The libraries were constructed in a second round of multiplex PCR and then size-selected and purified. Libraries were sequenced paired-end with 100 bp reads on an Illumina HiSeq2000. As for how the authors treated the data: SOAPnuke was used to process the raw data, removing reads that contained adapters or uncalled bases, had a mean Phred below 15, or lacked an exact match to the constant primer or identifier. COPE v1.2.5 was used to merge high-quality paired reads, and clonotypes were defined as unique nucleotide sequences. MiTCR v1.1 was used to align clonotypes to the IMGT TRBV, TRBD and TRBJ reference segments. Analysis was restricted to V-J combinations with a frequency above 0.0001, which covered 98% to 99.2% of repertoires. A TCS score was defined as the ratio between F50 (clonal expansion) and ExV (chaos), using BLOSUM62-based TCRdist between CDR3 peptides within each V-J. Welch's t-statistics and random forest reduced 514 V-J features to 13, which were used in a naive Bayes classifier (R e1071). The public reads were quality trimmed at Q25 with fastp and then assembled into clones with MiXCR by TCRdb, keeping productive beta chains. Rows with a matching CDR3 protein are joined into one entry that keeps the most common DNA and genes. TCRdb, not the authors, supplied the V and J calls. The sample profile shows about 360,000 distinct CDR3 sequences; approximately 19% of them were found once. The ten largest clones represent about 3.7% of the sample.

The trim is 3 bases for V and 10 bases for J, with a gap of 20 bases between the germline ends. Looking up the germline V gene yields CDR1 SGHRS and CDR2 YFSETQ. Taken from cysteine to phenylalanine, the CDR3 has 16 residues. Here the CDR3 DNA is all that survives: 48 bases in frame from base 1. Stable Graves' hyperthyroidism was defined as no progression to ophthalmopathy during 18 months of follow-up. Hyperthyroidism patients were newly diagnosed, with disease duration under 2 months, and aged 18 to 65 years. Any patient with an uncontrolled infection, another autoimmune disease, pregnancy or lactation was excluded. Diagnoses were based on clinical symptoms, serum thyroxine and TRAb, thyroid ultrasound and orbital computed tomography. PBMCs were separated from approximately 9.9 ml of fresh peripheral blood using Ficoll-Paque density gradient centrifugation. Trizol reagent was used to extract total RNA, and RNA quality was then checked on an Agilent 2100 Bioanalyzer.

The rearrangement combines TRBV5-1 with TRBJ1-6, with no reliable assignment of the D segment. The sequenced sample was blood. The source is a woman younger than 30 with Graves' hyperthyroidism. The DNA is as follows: TGCGCCAGCAGCTCGGACGTCAGGCAAACGGGGTCACCCCTCCACTTT. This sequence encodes CASSSDVRQTGSPLHF.